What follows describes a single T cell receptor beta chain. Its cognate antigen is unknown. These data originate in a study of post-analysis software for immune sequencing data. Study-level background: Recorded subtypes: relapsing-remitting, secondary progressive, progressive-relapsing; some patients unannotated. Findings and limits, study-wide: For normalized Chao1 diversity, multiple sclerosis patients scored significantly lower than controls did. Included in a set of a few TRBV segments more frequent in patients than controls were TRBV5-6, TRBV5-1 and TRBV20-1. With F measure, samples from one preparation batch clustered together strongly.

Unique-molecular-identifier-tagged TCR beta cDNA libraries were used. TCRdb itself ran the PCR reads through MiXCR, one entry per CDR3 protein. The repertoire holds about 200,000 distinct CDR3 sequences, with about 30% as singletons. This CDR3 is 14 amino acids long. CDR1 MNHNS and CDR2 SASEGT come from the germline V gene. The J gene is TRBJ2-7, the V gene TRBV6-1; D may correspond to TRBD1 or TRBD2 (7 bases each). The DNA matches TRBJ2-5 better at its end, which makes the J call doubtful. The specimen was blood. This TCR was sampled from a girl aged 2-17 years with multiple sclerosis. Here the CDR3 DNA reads TGTGCCAGCTTCTTATCGCAGGGGGGGAAGACCCAGTACTTC. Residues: CASFLSQGGKTQYF.